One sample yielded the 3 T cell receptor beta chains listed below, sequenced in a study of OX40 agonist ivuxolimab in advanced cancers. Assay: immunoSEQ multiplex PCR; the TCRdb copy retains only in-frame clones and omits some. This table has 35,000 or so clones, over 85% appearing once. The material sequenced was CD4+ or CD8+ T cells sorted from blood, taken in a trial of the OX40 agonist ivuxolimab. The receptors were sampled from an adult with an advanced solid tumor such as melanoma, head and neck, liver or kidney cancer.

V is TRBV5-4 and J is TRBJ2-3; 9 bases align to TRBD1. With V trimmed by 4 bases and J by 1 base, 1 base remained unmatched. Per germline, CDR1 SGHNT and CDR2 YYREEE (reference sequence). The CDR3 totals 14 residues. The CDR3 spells CASSRTGGTDTQYF. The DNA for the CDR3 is TGTGCCAGCAGCAGGACAGGGGGCACAGATACGCAGTATTTT.

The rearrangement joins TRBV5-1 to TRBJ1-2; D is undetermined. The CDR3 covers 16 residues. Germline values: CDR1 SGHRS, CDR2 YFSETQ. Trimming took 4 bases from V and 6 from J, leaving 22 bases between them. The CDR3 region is CASSPGGLHHPHGYTF. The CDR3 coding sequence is TGCGCCAGCAGCCCGGGAGGCCTCCACCACCCCCATGGCTACACCTTC.

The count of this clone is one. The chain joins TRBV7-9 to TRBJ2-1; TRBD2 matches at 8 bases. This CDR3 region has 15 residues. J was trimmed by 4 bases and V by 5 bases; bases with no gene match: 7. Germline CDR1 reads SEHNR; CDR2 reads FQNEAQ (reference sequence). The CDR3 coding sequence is TGTGCCAGCAGCCTCGGGAGGGGTACGTACAATGAGCAGTTCTTC. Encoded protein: CASSLGRGTYNEQFF.